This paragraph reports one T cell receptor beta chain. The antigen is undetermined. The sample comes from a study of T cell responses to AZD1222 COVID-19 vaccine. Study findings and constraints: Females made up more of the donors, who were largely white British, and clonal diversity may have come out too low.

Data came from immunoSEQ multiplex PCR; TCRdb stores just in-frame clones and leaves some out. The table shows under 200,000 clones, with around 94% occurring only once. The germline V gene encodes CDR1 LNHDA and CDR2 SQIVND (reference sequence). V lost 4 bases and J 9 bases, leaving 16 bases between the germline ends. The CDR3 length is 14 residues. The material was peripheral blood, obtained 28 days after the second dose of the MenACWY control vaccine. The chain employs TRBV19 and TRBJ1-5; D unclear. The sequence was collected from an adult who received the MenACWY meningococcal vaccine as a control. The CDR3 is CASSTARIGGPQHF. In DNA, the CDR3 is TGTGCCAGTAGTACAGCCAGGATCGGTGGGCCCCAGCATTTT.